This is a list of T cell receptor beta chains from one sample in a study of a mutant IDH1 vaccine in newly diagnosed glioma. TCRdb's table, derived via immunoSEQ multiplex PCR, lists solely in-frame clones and lacks some. The table lists tens of thousands of clones, roughly 90% of them singletons. No antigen is known for these receptors. The sequences come from PBMCs, collected from a glioma patient whose treatment included an IDH1 peptide vaccine. The source is a woman aged 35 to 49 with glioma. Each CDR3 is given with its conserved first and last residue. D genes are given only for firm matches. Expanded clones get a size class; other rows say once, few or many, or leave the size out.

TRBJ1-2,TRBV30,-,-,TGTGCCTGGAGTGCCCAGGGGTACTATGGCTACACCTTC,CAWSAQGYYGYTF
TRBJ2-7,TRBV2,-,-,TGTGCCAGCAGTGAACCTGCCGTCTCCTACGAGCAGTACTTC,CASSEPAVSYEQYF
TRBJ1-1,TRBV4-2,-,-,TGTGCCAGCAGCCCCGATGGAAGGGCGGGATGGGAAGCTTTCTTT,CASSPDGRAGWEAFF
TRBJ1-6,TRBV4-3,-,-,TGCGCCAGCAGCCAGAGTCTCACGAGTTCGAATTCACCCCTCCACTTT,CASSQSLTSSNSPLHF
TRBJ2-2,TRBV7-2,-,TRBD2,TGTGCCAGCAGCCCAGCGGGGGGGCCAATCGGGGAGCTGTTTTTT,CASSPAGGPIGELFF
TRBJ2-7,TRBV15,-,-,TGTGCCACCAGCAGAGAACAGGGTAGCTCCTACGAGCAGTACTTC,CATSREQGSSYEQYF
TRBJ2-7,TRBV7-8,-,TRBD1,TGTGCCAGCAGCTCCCGGACAGGGGCCGTATACGAGCAGTACTTC,CASSSRTGAVYEQYF
TRBJ2-7,TRBV2,-,TRBD1,TGTGCCGGTCACAGGGGTAGCTCCTACGAGCAGTACTTC,CAGHRGSSYEQYF
TRBJ1-4,TRBV2,-,-,TGTGCCAGCAGTGAAGGCAGGAATACCGAAAAACTGTTTTTT,CASSEGRNTEKLFF
TRBJ1-1,TRBV5-1,few,-,TGCGCCAGCAGCCCCGGGACATTCAACACTGAAGCTTTCTTT,CASSPGTFNTEAFF
TRBJ2-7,TRBV29-1,-,-,TGCAGCGTTGAAGGGAGCCCCACGTTCTACGAGCAGTACTTC,CSVEGSPTFYEQYF
TRBJ1-1,TRBV27,-,TRBD1,TGTGCCAGCAGCCACAGACAGGGACCCATGAACACTGAAGCTTTCTTT,CASSHRQGPMNTEAFF
TRBJ1-4,TRBV9,-,-,TGTGCCAGCAGCAGGCGGGGCCAGGCAACTAATGAAAAACTGTTTTTT,CASSRRGQATNEKLFF
TRBJ2-7,TRBV13,-,TRBD2,TGTGCCAGCAGTTCAAGGATTAGCGGGAGCTACGAGCAGTACTTC,CASSSRISGSYEQYF
TRBJ1-1,TRBV19,-,-,TGTGCCAGTAGTATAGCCCCCCCCAGTGGCAGCGTGAACACTGAAGCTTTCTTT,CASSIAPPSGSVNTEAFF
TRBJ2-1,TRBV5-5,-,-,TGTGCCAGCATTCATAGCGGTTACAATGAGCAGTTCTTC,CASIHSGYNEQFF